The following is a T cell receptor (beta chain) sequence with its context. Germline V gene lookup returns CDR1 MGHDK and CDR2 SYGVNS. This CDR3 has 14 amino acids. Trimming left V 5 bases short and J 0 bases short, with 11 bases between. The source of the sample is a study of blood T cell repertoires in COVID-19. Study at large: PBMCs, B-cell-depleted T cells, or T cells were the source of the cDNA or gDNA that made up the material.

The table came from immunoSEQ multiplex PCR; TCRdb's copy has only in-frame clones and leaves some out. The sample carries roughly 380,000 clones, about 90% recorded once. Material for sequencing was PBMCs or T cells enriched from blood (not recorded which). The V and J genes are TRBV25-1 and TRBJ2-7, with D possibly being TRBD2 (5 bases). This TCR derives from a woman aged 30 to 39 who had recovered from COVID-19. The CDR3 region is CASSPTGFSYEQYF. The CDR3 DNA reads TGTGCCAGCAGTCCTACGGGATTCTCCTACGAGCAGTACTTC.